This T cell receptor (beta chain) was obtained from a study of follicular helper T cells after annual influenza vaccination. Comments on this clone: Antigen unknown.

The CDR3 has 12 residues. Deletions cut 2 bases from V and 8 bases from J, with 9 bases between. Germline assignment: CDR1 SGHTA and CDR2 FQGNSA. As for time point: 2015-2016 season, pre-vaccination. Subjects lived in the community and lacked influenza vaccine within the prior 6 months. Whole-study findings and limits: Productive TCRB sequences came from only roughly 9-21% of cells.

Profiled with immunoSEQ multiplex PCR; TCRdb holds only in-frame clones, not every one. The table has roughly 15,000 clones, roughly 74% seen once; the top ten hold 0.35% to 0.5%. The sample in question was CXCR5- memory CD4+ T cells sorted from blood, obtained on the day of influenza vaccination. The rearrangement joins TRBV7-2 to TRBJ1-1; D is possibly TRBD1 (6 bases). The clonotype was recovered from an adult who received the influenza vaccine. The CDR3 spells CASSLYRVEAFF. In nucleotides, the CDR3 is TGTGCCAGCAGCTTATACAGGGTGGAAGCTTTCTTT.